A selection of T cell receptor beta chains follows, all from one sample in a study of T cells in Graves' hyperthyroidism and ophthalmopathy. TCRdb itself ran the multiplex PCR reads through MiXCR, one entry per CDR3 protein. Of a few hundred thousand distinct CDR3 sequences in the sample, 15% to 20% were seen once. Sequencing was carried out using blood. These receptors were obtained from a man aged 18-30 years with Graves' ophthalmopathy. CDR3s include the opening cysteine and the closing phenylalanine or tryptophan. Fields, in order: CDR3 protein, CDR3 DNA, J gene, D gene, clone size, V gene. A D gene is named only where the DNA matches it firmly. A clone size is listed for some rows: how often the clone was seen (once, few, many), or a class if it is expanded.

CASSSLPGSYQPQHF	TGCGCCAGCAGCTCTCTCCCAGGGAGCTACCAGCCCCAGCATTTT	TRBJ1-5	-	many	TRBV5-1
CASSLARANYGYTF	TGTGCCAGCAGCCTTGCGCGGGCGAACTATGGCTACACCTTC	TRBJ1-2	-	many	TRBV7-8
CASSPMTGELFF	TGTGCCAGCAGCCCGATGACCGGGGAGCTGTTTTTT	TRBJ2-2	-	few	TRBV7-9
CASSSTLGYGYTF	TGTGCCAGCAGCTCGACACTAGGCTATGGCTACACCTTC	TRBJ1-2	-	few	TRBV5-4
CASSTPGQGGRTEAFF	TGTGCCAGCAGTACACCGGGCCAAGGGGGTAGGACTGAAGCTTTCTTT	TRBJ1-1	-	many	TRBV6-1
CSARSGTEETQYF	TGCAGTGCTAGATCAGGGACGGAGGAGACCCAGTACTTC	TRBJ2-5	-	many	TRBV20-1
CASSYLGSNNYGYTF	TGCGCCAGCAGCTACCTCGGGTCGAATAACTATGGCTACACCTTC	TRBJ1-2	-	few	TRBV5-1
CASSSSGKGALYGYTF	TGTGCCAGCAGTTCGAGTGGGAAGGGGGCTCTCTATGGCTACACCTTC	TRBJ1-2	TRBD1	many	TRBV12-3/TRBV12-4
CASSQEGLYAGELFF	TGCGCCAGCAGCCAGGAGGGGCTCTACGCCGGGGAGCTGTTTTTT	TRBJ2-2	-	-	TRBV4-1
CATSRDSQSTYEQYF	TGTGCCACCAGCAGGGACAGCCAGAGTACCTACGAGCAGTACTTC	TRBJ2-7	-	-	TRBV15
CASSLGTAGDTQYF	TGTGCCAGCAGCTTAGGTACAGCCGGGGATACGCAGTATTTT	TRBJ2-3	-	many	TRBV7-9
CASSFSEGNNQPQHF	TGTGCCAGCAGTTTTAGTGAGGGTAACAATCAGCCCCAGCATTTT	TRBJ1-5	-	few	TRBV27
CASSQDITGANTIYF	TGTGCCAGCAGCCAAGATATCACAGGGGCCAACACCATATATTTT	TRBJ1-3	TRBD1	many	TRBV3-1
CASSLRPTLAGGQYEQYF	TGTGCCAGCAGCTTAAGACCTACTTTAGCGGGAGGGCAATACGAGCAGTACTTC	TRBJ2-7	-	-	TRBV3-2
CATSDLSQGNTGELFF	TGTGCCACCAGTGATTTGTCACAGGGTAACACCGGGGAGCTGTTTTTT	TRBJ2-2	-	-	TRBV24-1
CASSSTSPYNEQFF	TGTGCCAGCAGTTCGACTTCCCCCTACAATGAGCAGTTCTTC	TRBJ2-1	-	many	TRBV6-2/TRBV6-3
CASRTAATNEKLFF	TGTGCCAGCAGGACAGCTGCAACTAATGAAAAACTGTTTTTT	TRBJ1-4	-	-	TRBV12-3/TRBV12-4
CASRVGGSPLHF	TGTGCCAGCAGAGTGGGGGGCTCACCCCTCCACTTT	TRBJ1-6	-	-	TRBV7-9
CASSPRNRGETQYF	TGTGCCAGCAGCCCACGGAATAGGGGGGAGACCCAGTACTTC	TRBJ2-5	-	-	TRBV7-9
CASSFPAAGGNNEQFF	TGTGCCAGCAGTTTTCCTGCGGCGGGAGGTAACAATGAGCAGTTCTTC	TRBJ2-1	TRBD2	many	TRBV28
CASSFFGAGGANVLTF	TGTGCCAGCAGTTTTTTCGGGGCAGGCGGGGCCAACGTCCTGACTTTC	TRBJ2-6	-	few	TRBV28
CASSLAPGVGETQYF	TGTGCCAGCAGCTTAGCCCCAGGGGTCGGAGAGACCCAGTACTTC	TRBJ2-5	-	many	TRBV7-2
CASTYPGTDNQPQHF	TGTGCCAGCACCTATCCTGGGACAGATAATCAGCCCCAGCATTTT	TRBJ1-5	TRBD1	few	TRBV6-1
CASFAGGGGYTF	TGTGCCAGTTTCGCTGGGGGGGGCGGCTACACCTTC	TRBJ1-2	-	once	TRBV19
CASSSDRAYEQYF	TGTGCCAGCAGTTCGGACAGGGCCTACGAGCAGTACTTC	TRBJ2-7	TRBD1	many	TRBV12-3/TRBV12-4
CASSSSPPGSTVNTEAFF	TGTGCCAGCAGCTCCAGCCCGCCGGGGTCTACCGTGAACACTGAAGCTTTCTTT	TRBJ1-1	-	-	TRBV7-6
CASSAYEAFF	TGTGCCAGCAGTGCATATGAAGCTTTCTTT	TRBJ1-1	-	many	TRBV2
CASSPYAGRGKVAQYF	TGTGCCAGCTCACCATACGCCGGGCGGGGAAAGGTGGCCCAGTACTTC	TRBJ2-5	-	many	TRBV18
CASRRIRGTDTQYF	TGTGCCAGCAGGAGGATACGGGGCACAGATACGCAGTATTTT	TRBJ2-3	-	-	TRBV6-4
CASSLQQASSADTQYF	TGCGCCAGCAGCTTACAGCAGGCTAGTAGCGCAGATACGCAGTATTTT	TRBJ2-3	-	many	TRBV5-1
CASSFGSGFYEQYF	TGTGCCAGCAGCTTTGGCTCAGGGTTCTACGAGCAGTACTTC	TRBJ2-7	-	many	TRBV7-8
CSASPGRGTYNEQFF	TGCAGTGCGTCCCCGGGGCGGGGTACCTACAATGAGCAGTTCTTC	TRBJ2-1	-	many	TRBV20-1
CATASGTVNTGELFF	TGCGCCACCGCCTCCGGGACAGTGAACACCGGGGAGCTGTTTTTT	TRBJ2-2	TRBD1	many	TRBV5-1
CASSPPAAGGETQYF	TGTGCCAGCAGCCCGCCCGCAGCAGGAGGAGAGACCCAGTACTTC	TRBJ2-5	-	many	TRBV7-9
CASSFIQETQYF	TGTGCCAGCAGCTTCATCCAAGAGACCCAGTACTTC	TRBJ2-5	-	many	TRBV12-3/TRBV12-4
CASSLERGSYGYTF	TGCGCCAGCAGCTTGGAGCGTGGTTCCTATGGCTACACCTTC	TRBJ1-2	-	many	TRBV5-1
CASSMGRGETQYF	TGTGCCAGTAGTATGGGCAGGGGAGAGACCCAGTACTTC	TRBJ2-5	-	few	TRBV19
CASSLTGGSGGATDTQYF	TGCGCCAGCAGCTTGACGGGGGGTAGCGGGGGTGCCACAGATACGCAGTATTTT	TRBJ2-3	TRBD2	-	TRBV5-1
CASSASGETGELFF	TGTGCCAGCAGTGCATCAGGGGAGACCGGGGAGCTGTTTTTT	TRBJ2-2	-	-	TRBV6-1
CASSSLGGIMTTDTQYF	TGTGCCAGCAGCTCCTTGGGAGGGATTATGACGACAGATACGCAGTATTTT	TRBJ2-3	TRBD2	-	TRBV7-3
CSAYSASGSGIVNIQYF	TGCAGTGCCTATTCGGCTAGCGGGAGTGGTATTGTGAACATTCAGTACTTC	TRBJ2-4	TRBD2	-	TRBV20-1
CASDYREGTEAFF	TGTGCCAGCGATTACAGGGAAGGAACTGAAGCTTTCTTT	TRBJ1-1	-	-	TRBV12-3/TRBV12-4
CASRGQLNQPQHF	TGTGCCAGCAGGGGACAGCTCAATCAGCCCCAGCATTTT	TRBJ1-5	TRBD1	few	TRBV2
CASRMGTNQPQHF	TGCGCCAGCAGAATGGGGACGAATCAGCCCCAGCATTTT	TRBJ1-5	-	many	TRBV5-1
CASSPSGRSSYEQYF	TGTGCCAGCTCACCCTCGGGCAGGTCCTCCTACGAGCAGTACTTC	TRBJ2-7	-	-	TRBV18
CASSSGLAGFWNEQFF	TGTGCCAGCAGCTCGGGACTAGCGGGGTTCTGGAATGAGCAGTTCTTC	TRBJ2-1	TRBD2	many	TRBV11-2
CASKGGSGYNEQFF	TGTGCCAGCAAGGGGGGCAGCGGGTACAATGAGCAGTTCTTC	TRBJ2-1	-	many	TRBV6-1
CASSDPGLTETQYF	TGTGCCAGCAGTGATCCGGGGCTAACGGAGACCCAGTACTTC	TRBJ2-5	-	-	TRBV6-1
CASSLSGTGGDEQFF	TGTGCCAGCAGCTTATCTGGGACAGGGGGCGATGAGCAGTTCTTC	TRBJ2-1	TRBD1	-	TRBV7-3
CASSRRDRGYTF	TGTGCCAGCAGCCGGCGGGACCGAGGCTACACCTTC	TRBJ1-2	-	few	TRBV14
CASSQIQKNTGELFF	TGTGCCAGCAGCCAAATACAGAAAAACACCGGGGAGCTGTTTTTT	TRBJ2-2	-	-	TRBV4-2
CASSLASGVRNEQFF	TGCGCCAGCAGCTTGGCTAGCGGGGTAAGGAATGAGCAGTTCTTC	TRBJ2-1	TRBD2	many	TRBV5-1
CASSYSTSGGGTDTQYF	TGTGCCAGCAGTTACTCGACTAGCGGGGGGGGCACAGATACGCAGTATTTT	TRBJ2-3	TRBD2	few	TRBV6-6